This T cell receptor beta chain comes out of a study of T cells after posttransplantation cyclophosphamide. The CDR3 contains 15 residues. Germline CDR1 reads MNHEY; CDR2 reads SVGAGI. V trimming: 6 bases; J trimming: 1 base; junction bases outside the gene matches: 4. Broader study findings: Skin or GI-infiltrating T cells shared few TRB sequences with blood.

Method: immunoSEQ multiplex PCR; TCRdb's copy keeps in-frame clones and lacks some. The data hold some 30,000 clones, with about 91% observed a single time. Cells defined as naive were viable CD3+CD4+ or CD3+CD8+ and CCR7+CD45RA+CD45RO-CD95-CD27+CD28+. Of note for this clone: Its specificity is not known.

The source is a man aged 25 to 40 in good health and a related stem cell transplant donor. This rearrangement joins TRBV6-5 to TRBJ1-3; 9 positions agree with TRBD1. What was sequenced was naive CD4+ T cells sorted from blood. CDR3 DNA sequence: TGTGCCAGCAGCTACAGGGGGCAGTCTGGAAACACCATATATTTT. It is translated as CASSYRGQSGNTIYF.